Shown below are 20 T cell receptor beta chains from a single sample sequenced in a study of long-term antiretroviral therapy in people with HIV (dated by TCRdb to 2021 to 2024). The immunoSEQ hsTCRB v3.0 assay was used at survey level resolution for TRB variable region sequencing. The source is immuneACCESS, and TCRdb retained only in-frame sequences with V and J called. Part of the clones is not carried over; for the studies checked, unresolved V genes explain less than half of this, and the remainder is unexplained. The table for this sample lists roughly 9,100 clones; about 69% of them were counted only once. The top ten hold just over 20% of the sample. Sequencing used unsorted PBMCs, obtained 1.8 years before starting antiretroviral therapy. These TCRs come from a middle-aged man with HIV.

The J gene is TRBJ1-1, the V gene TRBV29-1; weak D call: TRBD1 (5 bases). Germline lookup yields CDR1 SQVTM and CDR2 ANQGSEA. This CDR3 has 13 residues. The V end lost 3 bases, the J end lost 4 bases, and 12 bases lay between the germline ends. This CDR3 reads CSVDEGRGTEAFF. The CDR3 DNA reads TGCAGCGTTGACGAGGGGAGAGGCACTGAAGCTTTCTTT.

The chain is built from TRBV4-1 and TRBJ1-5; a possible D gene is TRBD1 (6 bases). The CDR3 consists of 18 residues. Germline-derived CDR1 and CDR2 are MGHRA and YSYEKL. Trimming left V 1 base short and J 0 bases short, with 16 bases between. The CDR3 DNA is TGCGCCAGCAGCCAAGCGGGGGGCACCTTCTATAGCAATCAGCCCCAGCATTTT. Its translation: CASSQAGGTFYSNQPQHF.

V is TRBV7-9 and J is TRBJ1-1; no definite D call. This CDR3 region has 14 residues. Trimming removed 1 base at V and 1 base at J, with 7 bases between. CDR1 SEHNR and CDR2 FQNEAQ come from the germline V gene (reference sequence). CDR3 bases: TGTGCCAGCAGCTTAGTCAGTGAGAACACTGAAGCTTTCTTT. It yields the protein CASSLVSENTEAFF. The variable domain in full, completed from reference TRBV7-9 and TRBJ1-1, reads DTGVSQNPRHKITKRGQNVTFRCDPISEHNRLYWYRQTLGQGPEFLTYFQNEAQLEKSRLLSDRFSAERPKGSFSTLEIQRTEQGDSAMYLCASSLVSENTEAFFGQGTRLTVV.

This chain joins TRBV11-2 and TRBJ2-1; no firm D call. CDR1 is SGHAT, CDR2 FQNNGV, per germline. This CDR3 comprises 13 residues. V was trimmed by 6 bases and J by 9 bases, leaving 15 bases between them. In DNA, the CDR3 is TGTGCCAGCAGTCCCGTAGGCTGGAGTGAGCAGTTCTTC. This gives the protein CASSPVGWSEQFF.

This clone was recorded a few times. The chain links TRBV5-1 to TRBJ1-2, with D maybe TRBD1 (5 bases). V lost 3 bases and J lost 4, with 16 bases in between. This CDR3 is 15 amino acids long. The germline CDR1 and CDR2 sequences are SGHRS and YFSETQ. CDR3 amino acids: CASSSTPTDSYGYTF. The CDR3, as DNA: TGCGCCAGCAGCTCGACTCCCACAGACAGCTATGGCTACACCTTC.

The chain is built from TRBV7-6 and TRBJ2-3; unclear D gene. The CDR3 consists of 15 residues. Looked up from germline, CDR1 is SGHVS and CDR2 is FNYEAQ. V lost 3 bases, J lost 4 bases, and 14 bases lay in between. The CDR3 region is CASSLGRTNSDTQYF. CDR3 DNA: TGTGCCAGCAGCTTGGGTAGGACCAACTCAGATACGCAGTATTTT.

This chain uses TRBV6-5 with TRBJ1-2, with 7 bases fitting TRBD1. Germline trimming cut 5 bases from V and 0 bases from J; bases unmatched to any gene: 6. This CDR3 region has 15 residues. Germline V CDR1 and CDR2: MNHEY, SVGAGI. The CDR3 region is CASSLQGGANYGYTF. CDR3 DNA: TGTGCCAGCAGTCTGCAGGGGGGAGCTAACTATGGCTACACCTTC.

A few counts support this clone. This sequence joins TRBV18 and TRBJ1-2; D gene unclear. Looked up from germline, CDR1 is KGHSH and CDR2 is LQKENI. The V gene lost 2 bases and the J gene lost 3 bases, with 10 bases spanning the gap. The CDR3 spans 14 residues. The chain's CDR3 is CASSPTMVDYGYTF. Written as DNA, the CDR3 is TGTGCCAGCTCACCAACTATGGTCGACTATGGCTACACCTTC. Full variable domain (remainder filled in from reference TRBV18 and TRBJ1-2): NAGVMQNPRHLVRRRGQEARLRCSPMKGHSHVYWYRQLPEEGLKFMVYLQKENIIDESGMPKERFSAEFPKEGPSILRIQQVVRGDSAAYFCASSPTMVDYGYTFGSGTRLTVV.

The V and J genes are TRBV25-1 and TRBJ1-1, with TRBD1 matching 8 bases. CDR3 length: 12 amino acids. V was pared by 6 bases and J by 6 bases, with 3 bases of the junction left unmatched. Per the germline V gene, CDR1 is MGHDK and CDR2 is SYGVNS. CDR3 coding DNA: TGTGCCAGCAGCAGCAGGGGGCCTGAAGCTTTCTTT. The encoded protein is CASSSRGPEAFF.

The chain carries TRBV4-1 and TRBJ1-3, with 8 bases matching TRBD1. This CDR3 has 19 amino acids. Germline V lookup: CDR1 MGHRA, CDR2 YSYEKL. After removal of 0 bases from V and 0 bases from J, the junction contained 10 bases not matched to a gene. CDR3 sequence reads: CASSQDPGGRFGSGNTIYF. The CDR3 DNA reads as TGCGCCAGCAGCCAAGATCCAGGGGGCCGTTTCGGCTCTGGAAACACCATATATTTT.

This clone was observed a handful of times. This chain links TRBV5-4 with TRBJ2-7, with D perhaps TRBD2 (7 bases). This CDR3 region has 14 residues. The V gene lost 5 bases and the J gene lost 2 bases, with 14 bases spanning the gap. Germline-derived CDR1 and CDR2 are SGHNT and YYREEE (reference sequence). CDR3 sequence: CASRSGTQPYEQYF. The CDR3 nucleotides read TGTGCCAGCAGAAGCGGGACACAACCCTACGAGCAGTACTTC.

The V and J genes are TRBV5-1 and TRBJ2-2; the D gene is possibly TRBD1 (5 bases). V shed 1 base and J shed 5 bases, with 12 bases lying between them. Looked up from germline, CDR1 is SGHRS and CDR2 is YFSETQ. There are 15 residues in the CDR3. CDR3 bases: TGCGCCAGCAGCTTGATACCGACAGAGACCGGGGAGCTGTTTTTT. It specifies CASSLIPTETGELFF.

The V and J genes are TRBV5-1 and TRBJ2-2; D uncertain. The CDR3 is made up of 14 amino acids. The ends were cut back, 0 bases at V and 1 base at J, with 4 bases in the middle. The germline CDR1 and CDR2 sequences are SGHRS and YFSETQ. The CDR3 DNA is TGCGCCAGCAGCTTGGACAGGAACACCGGGGAGCTGTTTTTT. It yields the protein CASSLDRNTGELFF.

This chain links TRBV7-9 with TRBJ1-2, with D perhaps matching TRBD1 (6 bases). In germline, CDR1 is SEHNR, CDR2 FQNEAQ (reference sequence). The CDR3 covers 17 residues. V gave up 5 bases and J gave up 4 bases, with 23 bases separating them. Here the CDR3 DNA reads TGTGCCAGCAGCCTTCCCCCCCCCAGGGGAGTGGGCTATGGCTACACCTTC. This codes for CASSLPPPRGVGYGYTF.

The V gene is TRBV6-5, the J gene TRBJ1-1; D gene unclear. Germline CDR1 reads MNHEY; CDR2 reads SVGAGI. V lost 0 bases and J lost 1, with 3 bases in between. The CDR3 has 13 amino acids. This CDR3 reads CASSYSQNTEAFF. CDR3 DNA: TGTGCCAGCAGTTACTCGCAGAACACTGAAGCTTTCTTT.

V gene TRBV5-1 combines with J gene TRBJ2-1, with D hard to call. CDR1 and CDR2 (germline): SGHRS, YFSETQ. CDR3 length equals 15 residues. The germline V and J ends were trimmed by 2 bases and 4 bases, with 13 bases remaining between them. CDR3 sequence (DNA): TGCGCCAGCAGCTTAAACCCAGGAACTTACAATGAGCAGTTCTTC. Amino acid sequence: CASSLNPGTYNEQFF.

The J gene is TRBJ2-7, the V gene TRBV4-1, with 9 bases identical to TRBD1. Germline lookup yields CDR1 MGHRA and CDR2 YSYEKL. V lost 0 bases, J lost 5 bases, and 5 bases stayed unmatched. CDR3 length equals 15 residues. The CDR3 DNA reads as TGCGCCAGCAGCCAAGAGTGGACAGGGGTTAACGAGCAGTACTTC. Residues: CASSQEWTGVNEQYF.

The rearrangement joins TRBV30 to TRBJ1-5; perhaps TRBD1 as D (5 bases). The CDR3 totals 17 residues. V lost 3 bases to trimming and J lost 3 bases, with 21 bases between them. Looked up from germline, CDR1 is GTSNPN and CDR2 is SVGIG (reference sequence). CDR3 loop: CAWSPPGPGINNQPQHF. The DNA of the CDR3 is TGTGCCTGGAGCCCGCCGGGACCTGGAATCAACAATCAGCCCCAGCATTTT.

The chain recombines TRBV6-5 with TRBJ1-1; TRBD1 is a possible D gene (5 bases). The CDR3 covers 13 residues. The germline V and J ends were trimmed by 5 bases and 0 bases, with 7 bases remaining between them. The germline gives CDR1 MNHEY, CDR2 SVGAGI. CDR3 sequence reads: CASSTGMNTEAFF. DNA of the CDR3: TGTGCCAGCAGTACAGGTATGAACACTGAAGCTTTCTTT.

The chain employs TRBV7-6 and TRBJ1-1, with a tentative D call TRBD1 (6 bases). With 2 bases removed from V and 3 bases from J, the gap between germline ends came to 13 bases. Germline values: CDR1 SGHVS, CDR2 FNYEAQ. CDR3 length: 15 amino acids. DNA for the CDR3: TGTGCCAGCAGCTTAAGACAGGTGGGGGACACTGAAGCTTTCTTT. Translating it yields CASSLRQVGDTEAFF. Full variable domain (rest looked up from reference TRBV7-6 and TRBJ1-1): GAGVSQSPRYKVTKRGQDVALRCDPISGHVSLYWYRQALGQGPEFLTYFNYEAQQDKSGLPNDRFSAERPEGSISTLTIQRTEQRDSAMYRCASSLRQVGDTEAFFGQGTRLTVV.